A selection of T cell receptor beta chains follows, all from one sample in a study of cytomegalovirus exposure and HLA in healthy donors. Profiling relied on immunoSEQ multiplex PCR, and the TCRdb table lists in-frame clones only, not all of them. The sample includes some 180,000 clones, about 13% of them seen just once. What was sequenced was PBMCs. The receptors originated from a man aged 50-60 years in good health and CMV-seropositive. Each CDR3 is given with its conserved first and last residue. A D gene is named only where the DNA matches it firmly. Clone size is stated in some rows and not others, as once, few, many or a class when expanded.

j_call | v_call | d_call | clone_size | cdr3_nt | cdr3_aa
TRBJ2-3 | TRBV5-4 | TRBD1 | few | TGTGCCAGCACCCCGTTACAGGGGCTCATCACAGATACGCAGTATTTT | CASTPLQGLITDTQYF
TRBJ2-5 | TRBV19 | - | - | TGTGCCAGTAGTAGGGGGACACCTCAAGAGACCCAGTACTTC | CASSRGTPQETQYF
TRBJ1-2 | TRBV5-4 | TRBD1 | few | TGTGCCAGCAGCTTGGAACAGGGGAGCGCGGGCTACACCTTC | CASSLEQGSAGYTF
TRBJ2-3 | TRBV7-3 | TRBD2 | - | TGTGCCAGCAGCCCCGCGGGAGGGGGGGCTAGCACAGATACGCAGTATTTT | CASSPAGGGASTDTQYF
TRBJ2-7 | TRBV6-6 | TRBD1 | few | TGTGCCAGCAGTTATTCCGGGACAGGGGCGGGGGAGCAGTACTTC | CASSYSGTGAGEQYF
TRBJ2-3 | TRBV15 | TRBD2 | few | TGTGCCACCAGCAGATTTCCCGGGGGAGGGACTCTCACAGATACGCAGTATTTT | CATSRFPGGGTLTDTQYF
TRBJ1-1 | TRBV5-8 | - | few | TGTGCCAGCAGTCCAGGGGCGCCGAGGACTGAAGCTTTCTTT | CASSPGAPRTEAFF
TRBJ1-1 | TRBV2 | - | - | TGTGCCAGCAGCTCAAAGGGGGAGAACACTGAAGCTTTCTTT | CASSSKGENTEAFF
TRBJ1-1 | TRBV9 | - | few | TGTGCCAGCAGCCAGGCGGGGGTGAACACTGAAGCCTTCTTT | CASSQAGVNTEAFF
TRBJ1-2 | TRBV25-1 | TRBD1 | - | TGTGCCAGCAGTGAACGGACAGGGGTCTATGGCTACACCTTC | CASSERTGVYGYTF
TRBJ2-3 | TRBV7-2 | TRBD1 | few | TGTGCCAGCAGCTATCGGACAGGGTCAGATACGCAGTATTTT | CASSYRTGSDTQYF
TRBJ1-2 | TRBV7-8 | - | - | TGTGCCAGCAGCTTAGGCAGTACTAACTATGGCTACACCTTC | CASSLGSTNYGYTF
TRBJ2-2 | TRBV11-3 | - | - | TGTGCCAGCAGTTTTGGGACGACAGGGAGGACCGGGGAGCTGTTTTTT | CASSFGTTGRTGELFF
TRBJ1-2 | TRBV7-6 | - | - | TGTGCCAGCAGCACCGAGCGGGGGGCCGACTACACCTTC | CASSTERGADYTF
TRBJ1-4 | TRBV7-9 | TRBD1 | - | TGTGCCAGCAGCTTCGGGCAGGGGGCAGTTAATGAAAAACTGTTTTTT | CASSFGQGAVNEKLFF
TRBJ2-7 | TRBV10-3 | - | few | TGTGCCAGCAGCCCCATCGGAGTGACCTACGAGCAGTACTTC | CASSPIGVTYEQYF
TRBJ1-5 | TRBV18 | - | few | TGTGCCAGCTCACCACAACCGACAGGATGGGGTAGCAATCAGCCCCAGCATTTT | CASSPQPTGWGSNQPQHF